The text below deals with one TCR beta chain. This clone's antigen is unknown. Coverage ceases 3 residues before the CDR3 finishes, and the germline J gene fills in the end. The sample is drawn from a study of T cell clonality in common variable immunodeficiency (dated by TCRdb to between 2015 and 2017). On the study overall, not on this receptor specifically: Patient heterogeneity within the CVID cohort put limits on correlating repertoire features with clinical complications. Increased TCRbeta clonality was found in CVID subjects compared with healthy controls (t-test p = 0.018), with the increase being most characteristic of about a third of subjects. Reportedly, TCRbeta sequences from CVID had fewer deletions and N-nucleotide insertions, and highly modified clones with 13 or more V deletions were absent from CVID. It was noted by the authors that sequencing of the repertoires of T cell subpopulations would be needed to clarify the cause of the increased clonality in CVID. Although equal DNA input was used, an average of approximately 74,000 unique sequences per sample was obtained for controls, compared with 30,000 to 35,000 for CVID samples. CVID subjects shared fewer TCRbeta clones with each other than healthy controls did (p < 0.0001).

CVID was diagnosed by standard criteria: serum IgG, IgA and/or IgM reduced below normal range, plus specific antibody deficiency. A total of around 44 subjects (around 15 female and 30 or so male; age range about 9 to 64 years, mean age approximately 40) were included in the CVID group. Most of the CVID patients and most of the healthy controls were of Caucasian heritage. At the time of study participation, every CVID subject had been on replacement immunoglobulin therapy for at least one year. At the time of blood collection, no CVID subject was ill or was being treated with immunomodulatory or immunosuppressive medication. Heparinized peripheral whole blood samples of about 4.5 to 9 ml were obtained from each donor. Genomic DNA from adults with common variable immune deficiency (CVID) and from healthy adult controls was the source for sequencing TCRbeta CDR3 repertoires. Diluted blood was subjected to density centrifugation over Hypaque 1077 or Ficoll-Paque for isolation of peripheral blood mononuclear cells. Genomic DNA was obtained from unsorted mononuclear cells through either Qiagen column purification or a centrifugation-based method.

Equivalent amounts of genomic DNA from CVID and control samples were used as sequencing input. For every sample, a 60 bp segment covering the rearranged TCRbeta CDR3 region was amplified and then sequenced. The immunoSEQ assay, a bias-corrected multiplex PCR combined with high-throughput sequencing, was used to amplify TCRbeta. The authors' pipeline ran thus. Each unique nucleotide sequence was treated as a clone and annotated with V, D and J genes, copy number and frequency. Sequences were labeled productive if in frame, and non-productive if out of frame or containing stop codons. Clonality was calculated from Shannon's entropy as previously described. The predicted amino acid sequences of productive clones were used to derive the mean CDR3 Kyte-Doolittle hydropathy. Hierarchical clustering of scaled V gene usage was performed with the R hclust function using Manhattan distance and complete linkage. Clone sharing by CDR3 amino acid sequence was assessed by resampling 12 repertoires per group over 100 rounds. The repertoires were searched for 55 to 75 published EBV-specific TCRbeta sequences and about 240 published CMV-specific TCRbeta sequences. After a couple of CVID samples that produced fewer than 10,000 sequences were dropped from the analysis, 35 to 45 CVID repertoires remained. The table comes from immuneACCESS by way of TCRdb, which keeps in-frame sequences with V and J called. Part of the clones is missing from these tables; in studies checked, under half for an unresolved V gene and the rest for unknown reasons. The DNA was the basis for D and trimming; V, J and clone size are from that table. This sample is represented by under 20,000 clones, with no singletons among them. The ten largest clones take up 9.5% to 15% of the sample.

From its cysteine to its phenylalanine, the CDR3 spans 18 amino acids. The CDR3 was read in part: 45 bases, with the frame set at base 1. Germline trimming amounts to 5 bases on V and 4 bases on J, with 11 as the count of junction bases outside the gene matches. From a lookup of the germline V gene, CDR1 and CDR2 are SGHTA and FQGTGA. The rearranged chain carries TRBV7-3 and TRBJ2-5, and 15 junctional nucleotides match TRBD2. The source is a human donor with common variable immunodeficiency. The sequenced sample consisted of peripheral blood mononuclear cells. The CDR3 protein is CASSPTPLGLAGGETQYF. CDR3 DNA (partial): TGTGCCAGCAGCCCGACACCCCTGGGACTAGCGGGAGGAGAGACC.